This TCR beta chain was observed in a study of chemoradiotherapy in HPV16-positive cancers. The V gene's germline CDR1 is LNHDA and CDR2 SQIVND (reference sequence). The ends lost 6 bases at V and 7 bases at J; junction bases unmatched: 4. This CDR3 contains 14 residues. Note on this clone: Its specificity is not known.

General observations from the study: The functional HPV-specific definition rests on just two HPV16-positive patients. Candidate HPV-specific clones and E7-related TCR motifs grew in tumor during treatment.

Profiling relied on immunoSEQ multiplex PCR, and the TCRdb table lists in-frame clones only, not all of them. This table holds about 24,000 clones, around nine tenths found once. Repertoires were sampled repeatedly during chemoradiotherapy. The receptor was derived from a human donor with HPV-associated anogenital cancer. J is TRBJ1-6 and V is TRBV19, with 9 nucleotides matching TRBD1. The sample consisted of blood, taken from a patient who underwent chemoradiotherapy. The CDR3 protein is CASSTGTGNSPLHF. The CDR3 coding sequence is TGTGCCAGTAGCACCGGGACAGGGAATTCACCCCTCCACTTT.